These T cell receptor beta chains were read from a single sample in a study of T-cell reconstitution after alpha-beta-depleted transplantation in children. Each CDR3 protein is one row after TCRdb ran MiXCR on the PCR reads. Altogether hundreds of thousands of distinct CDR3 sequences are present, about an eighth being singletons, with the ten largest covering over 5.5%. The specimen comprised PBMCs from the stem cell graft donor, sampled from the stem cell graft. The receptors originated from a human donor who donated a stem cell graft to a child with combined immunodeficiency. The CDR3 runs from the conserved cysteine through the conserved F or W. D genes are given only for firm matches. Part of the rows lack a size; the others show once, few, many or a class for expanded clones.

clone_size	d_call	v_call	j_call	cdr3_aa	cdr3_nt
many	NA	TRBV3-1	TRBJ2-3	CASSQEDGPEVDTQYF	TGTGCCAGCAGCCAAGAAGATGGGCCTGAAGTAGATACGCAGTATTTT
NA	TRBD1	TRBV20-1	TRBJ2-5	CSAGYRGRQETQYF	TGCAGTGCTGGTTACAGGGGGCGTCAAGAGACCCAGTACTTC
few	NA	TRBV2	TRBJ2-7	CWHRSTWTVSYEQYF	TGCTGGCACAGAAGTACATGGACGGTCTCCTACGAGCAGTACTTC
many	NA	TRBV5-1	TRBJ2-3	CASSLATGEDTQYF	TGCGCCAGCAGCTTGGCCACTGGAGAAGATACGCAGTATTTT
NA	NA	TRBV7-9	TRBJ2-5	CASSRGPRRGETQYF	TGTGCCAGCAGCCGCGGTCCCCGTAGAGGGGAGACCCAGTACTTC
NA	TRBD2	TRBV20-1	TRBJ2-3	CSARPGTSGIWRTDTQYF	TGCAGTGCTAGACCCGGGACTAGCGGGATTTGGCGCACAGATACGCAGTATTTT
many	NA	TRBV6-2/TRBV6-3	TRBJ2-3	CASSYYGKDTQYF	TGTGCCAGCAGTTACTATGGGAAGGATACGCAGTATTTT
NA	NA	TRBV20-1	TRBJ1-2	CSASHVAGHYGYTF	TGCAGTGCTAGTCATGTGGCAGGGCACTATGGCTACACCTTC
few	NA	TRBV25-1	TRBJ1-1	CASSRTGSNTEAFF	TGTGCCAGCAGTCGTACAGGGAGTAACACTGAAGCTTTCTTT
many	NA	TRBV20-1	TRBJ2-5	CSARRRTLLETQYF	TGCAGTGCTAGACGAAGGACCCTACTCGAGACCCAGTACTTC
many	NA	TRBV27	TRBJ2-1	CASSFGINNEQFF	TGTGCCAGCAGTTTCGGGATCAACAATGAGCAGTTCTTC
NA	TRBD1	TRBV5-5	TRBJ1-4	CASSLDYRGEKLFF	TGTGCCAGCAGCTTAGATTACAGGGGAGAAAAACTGTTTTTT
few	NA	TRBV6-5	TRBJ1-5	CASSYWQGKGPQHF	TGTGCCAGCAGTTACTGGCAGGGGAAGGGGCCCCAGCATTTT
NA	TRBD2	TRBV20-1	TRBJ2-1	CCSRDLLTSGKYNEQFF	TGCTGCTCTAGAGATCTATTGACTAGCGGGAAATACAATGAGCAGTTCTTC
few	NA	TRBV5-1	TRBJ2-1	CASSLVFSEGPEQFF	TGCGCCAGCAGCTTGGTATTTAGCGAGGGGCCTGAGCAGTTCTTC
NA	TRBD1	TRBV29-1	TRBJ2-7	CSVVLGTGGNEQYF	TGCAGCGTTGTCCTCGGGACAGGGGGTAACGAGCAGTACTTC
NA	NA	TRBV2	TRBJ2-3	CASSEEGWKDTQYF	TGTGCCAGCAGTGAAGAGGGATGGAAAGATACGCAGTATTTT